These 25 T cell receptor beta chains share one sample of origin, sequenced in a study of shared clonotypes between healthy human individuals. Assay used: immunoSEQ multiplex PCR; TCRdb lists only in-frame clones, some missing. The table has roughly 2.2 million clones, roughly 92% seen once; the top ten hold 0.3% to 0.45%. The specimen was naive CD4+ T cells from PBMCs. Subset denoted: CD45RA+ positively selected. All receptors derive from a man between 18 and 29 years old in good health. Some clones in this sample may be carry-over from other donors' samples.

The J gene is TRBJ1-3, the V gene TRBV7-2; 7 bases agree with TRBD1. V was clipped by 4 bases and J by 0 bases; unmatched bases: 3. CDR1 and CDR2 from the germline V gene are SGHTA and FQGNSA. This CDR3 region has 15 residues. In nucleotides, the CDR3 is TGTGCCAGCAGCTACACAGGGGACTCTGGAAACACCATATATTTT. Amino acid sequence: CASSYTGDSGNTIYF.

CDR3 protein: CSVGRIDNEQFF. The CDR3 nucleotides read TGCAGCGTTGGTAGGATAGACAATGAGCAGTTCTTC. The chain uses TRBV29-1 and TRBJ2-1; D ambiguous. Germline V gene data show CDR1 as SQVTM and CDR2 as ANQGSEA. V lost 4 bases to trimming and J lost 5 bases, with 9 bases between them. This CDR3 spans 12 amino acids.

The chain couples TRBV18 to TRBJ1-1; possibly TRBD1 for D (5 bases). V was cut by 1 base and J by 1 base, with 19 bases left in between. Germline V CDR1 and CDR2: KGHSH, LQKENI. The CDR3 is 18 amino acids. The CDR3 nucleotides read TGTGCCAGCTCACCACGCGTTATGCAACAACAGGCGAACACTGAAGCTTTCTTT. Translating gives CASSPRVMQQQANTEAFF.

The chain recombines TRBV15 with TRBJ1-4; D perhaps matches TRBD1 (5 bases). The CDR3 is 17 amino acids. V was shortened by 0 bases and J by 3 bases, with 14 bases between the two germline ends. Germline CDR1 reads LNHNV; CDR2 reads YYDKDF (reference sequence). The CDR3 sequence is CATSRDQGEAANEKLFF. CDR3 sequence (DNA): TGTGCCACCAGCAGAGATCAAGGGGAGGCGGCTAATGAAAAACTGTTTTTT. Based on the CDR3 plus reference TRBV15 and TRBJ1-4, the full variable domain is DAMVIQNPRYQVTQFGKPVTLSCSQTLNHNVMYWYQQKSSQAPKLLFHYYDKDFNNEADTPDNFQSRRPNTSFCFLDIRSPGLGDTAMYLCATSRDQGEAANEKLFFGSGTQLSVL.

About this clone: The identical CDR3 is also encoded by other nucleotide sequences in the sample. This chain links TRBV7-9 with TRBJ2-3, with unresolved D. The CDR3 totals 14 residues. Germline V lookup: CDR1 SEHNR, CDR2 FQNEAQ (reference sequence). Trimming took 3 bases from V and 0 from J, leaving 7 bases between them. CDR3 in DNA: TGTGCCAGCAGCTTCGGCGGTAGCACAGATACGCAGTATTTT. As protein: CASSFGGSTDTQYF.

The chain is built from TRBV28 and TRBJ2-3; D is possibly TRBD1 or TRBD2 (6 bases each). Trimming left V 1 base short and J 4 bases short, with 21 bases between. The CDR3 is 18 residues long. CDR1 and CDR2 from the germline V gene are MDHEN and SYDVKM. As DNA, the CDR3 is TGTGCCAGCAGTTTATCTCTCGGGGGCAGGGGTCTAGCAGATACGCAGTATTTT. This gives the protein CASSLSLGGRGLADTQYF.

This chain uses TRBV28 with TRBJ2-7; possibly TRBD1 for D (7 bases). CDR1 and CDR2 (germline): MDHEN, SYDVKM. CDR3 length: 16 residues. Trimming pared 4 bases from V and 5 bases from J, leaving 21 bases between. Here the CDR3 reads CASSSQGGLSGNEQYF. CDR3 DNA: TGTGCCAGCAGTTCCCAGGGGGGACTCTCGGGGAACGAGCAGTACTTC.

The CDR3 coding sequence is TGTGCCAGCAGTCGCGGGGTCGGCAATGAGCAGTTCTTC. It yields the protein CASSRGVGNEQFF. The chain links TRBV28 to TRBJ2-1, with a weak D call TRBD2 (6 bases). There are 13 residues in the CDR3. Trimming shortened V by 5 bases and J by 6 bases, and 11 bases separated the two germline ends. Germline V CDR1 and CDR2: MDHEN, SYDVKM.

This chain connects TRBV30 to TRBJ2-3; TRBD2 matches 9 bases. Unmatched junction bases numbered 6, after V lost 2 bases and J lost 6 bases. Germline V gene sequence: CDR1 GTSNPN, CDR2 SVGIG (reference sequence). The CDR3 sequence is 14 residues long. The CDR3 spells CAWSPIAGVDTQYF. CDR3 bases: TGTGCCTGGAGTCCGATAGCGGGAGTGGATACGCAGTATTTT.

As regards this clone: Other nucleotide sequences from this sample produce the same CDR3. The CDR3 here is CASSLVGGYGYTF. Here the CDR3 DNA reads TGTGCCAGCAGCTTAGTCGGGGGGTATGGCTACACCTTC. This chain connects TRBV7-2 to TRBJ1-2; maybe TRBD1 (5 bases). Per germline, CDR1 SGHTA and CDR2 FQGNSA. V lost 1 base, J lost 5 bases, and 8 bases lay in between. The CDR3 runs 13 residues. Full variable domain (remainder filled in from reference TRBV7-2 and TRBJ1-2): GAGVSQSPSNKVTEKGKDVELRCDPISGHTALYWYRQSLGQGLEFLIYFQGNSAPDKSGLPSDRFSAERTGGSVSTLTIQRTQQEDSAVYLCASSLVGGYGYTFGSGTRLTVV.

The chain couples TRBV7-3 to TRBJ2-1; 9 nucleotides match TRBD1. This CDR3 comprises 14 residues. Germline V CDR1 and CDR2: SGHTA, FQGTGA. V lost 4 bases and J lost 10; bases outside the gene matches: 8. The CDR3 region has the DNA TGTGCCAGCAGCTCCGGACAGGGGTATGGAGAGCAGTTCTTC. Translated, it gives CASSSGQGYGEQFF. Using reference TRBV7-3 and TRBJ2-1 for the parts outside the CDR3, the full variable domain is GAGVSQTPSNKVTEKGKYVELRCDPISGHTALYWYRQSLGQGPEFLIYFQGTGAADDSGLPNDRFFAVRPEGSVSTLKIQRTERGDSAVYLCASSSGQGYGEQFFGPGTRLTVL.

This chain links TRBV18 with TRBJ2-5, with no clear D. Germline loops: CDR1 KGHSH, CDR2 LQKENI. The CDR3 length is 14 residues. The V and J ends lost 3 bases and 2 bases respectively, with 10 bases between them. In nucleotides, the CDR3 is TGTGCCAGCTCACCGACGGCTCTACAAGAGACCCAGTACTTC. Amino acids: CASSPTALQETQYF. The variable domain in full, completed from reference TRBV18 and TRBJ2-5, reads NAGVMQNPRHLVRRRGQEARLRCSPMKGHSHVYWYRQLPEEGLKFMVYLQKENIIDESGMPKERFSAEFPKEGPSILRIQQVVRGDSAAYFCASSPTALQETQYFGPGTRLLVL.

This chain links TRBV28 with TRBJ2-6, with unresolved D. V shed 5 bases and J shed 0 bases, with 14 bases lying between them. The CDR3 contains 17 residues. Looked up from germline, CDR1 is MDHEN and CDR2 is SYDVKM. The CDR3, as DNA: TGTGCCAGCAGTCCGCCTCGTAGGGCCTCTGGGGCCAACGTCCTGACTTTC. Translating gives CASSPPRRASGANVLTF.

This clone showed up just a few times. V usage is TRBV13 and J usage is TRBJ1-1; D is unclear. CDR1 is PRHDT, CDR2 FYEKMQ, per germline (reference sequence). The CDR3 spans 13 residues. The germline V and J ends were trimmed by 4 bases and 0 bases, with 6 bases remaining between them. This chain's CDR3 is CASSSYMNTEAFF. The CDR3 coding sequence is TGTGCCAGCAGCTCGTACATGAACACTGAAGCTTTCTTT.

This chain uses TRBV4-3 with TRBJ2-1; 13 bases are shared with TRBD2. From germline, CDR1 is LGHNA and CDR2 YSLEER. The V segment lost 4 bases and the J segment 12 bases; nucleotides outside the gene matches: 9. This CDR3 has 15 residues. CDR3 nucleotides: TGCGCCAGCAGCCTGGGACTAGCGGGAAGACTTGGGCAGTTCTTC. Protein product: CASSLGLAGRLGQFF.

The chain uses TRBV5-1 and TRBJ2-7; D gene ambiguous. Germline assignment: CDR1 SGHRS and CDR2 YFSETQ. This CDR3 has 13 residues. V lost 1 base to trimming and J lost 6 bases, with 11 bases between them. The CDR3 reads CASSLTLGGEQYF. The CDR3 region has the DNA TGCGCCAGCAGCTTGACCCTGGGTGGCGAGCAGTACTTC.

This chain links TRBV5-6 with TRBJ2-2; D unclear. The V end lost 2 bases, the J end lost 0 bases, and 8 bases lay between the germline ends. Germline lookup yields CDR1 SGHDT and CDR2 YYEEEE. The CDR3 has 15 residues. The CDR3 bases are TGTGCCAGCAGCTTTTTTGATTCGAACACCGGGGAGCTGTTTTTT. It codes for CASSFFDSNTGELFF.

The chain links TRBV7-9 to TRBJ1-2; 9 bases fit TRBD1. Trimming removed 8 bases from V and 7 bases from J; junction bases left unmatched: 14. Germline loops: CDR1 SEHNR, CDR2 FQNEAQ (reference sequence). The length of the CDR3 is 15 residues. CDR3 loop: CASDIEGTGPSGYTF. The CDR3 nucleotides are TGTGCCAGCGACATAGAAGGGACAGGGCCTTCTGGCTACACCTTC. Full variable domain (rest looked up from reference TRBV7-9 and TRBJ1-2): DTGVSQNPRHKITKRGQNVTFRCDPISEHNRLYWYRQTLGQGPEFLTYFQNEAQLEKSRLLSDRFSAERPKGSFSTLEIQRTEQGDSAMYLCASDIEGTGPSGYTFGSGTRLTVV.

This clone was recorded a few times. The rearrangement joins TRBV27 to TRBJ2-7; unclear D gene. The CDR3 has 13 residues. Germline V gene data show CDR1 as MNHEY and CDR2 as SMNVEV (reference sequence). V shed 6 bases and J shed 3 bases, with 12 bases lying between them. In DNA, the CDR3 is TGTGCCAGCAGCCTCAACTCCGGCTACGAGCAGTACTTC. This encodes CASSLNSGYEQYF.

The rearrangement joins TRBV25-1 to TRBJ2-3, with no clear D. The germline V and J ends were trimmed by 7 bases and 7 bases, with 15 bases remaining between them. Germline V CDR1 and CDR2: MGHDK, SYGVNS. CDR3 size: 13 residues. The CDR3 sequence: CASTISLGYTQYF. CDR3 sequence (DNA): TGTGCCAGCACCATAAGTTTGGGTTATACGCAGTATTTT.

The J gene is TRBJ2-7, the V gene TRBV2; 14 bases align to TRBD2. The CDR3 has 16 amino acids. Germline V lookup: CDR1 SNHLY, CDR2 FYNNEI. With V trimmed by 6 bases and J by 3 bases, 7 bases remained unmatched. CDR3 sequence reads: CASRAWTSGRLYEQYF. CDR3 nucleotides: TGTGCCAGCAGGGCTTGGACTAGCGGGAGGCTCTACGAGCAGTACTTC.

V and J are TRBV28 and TRBJ1-2; D perhaps matches TRBD1 (6 bases). Trimming left V 6 bases short and J 0 bases short, with 17 bases between. CDR3 length equals 16 residues. From germline, CDR1 is MDHEN and CDR2 SYDVKM. CDR3 protein: CASRGAVGLANYGYTF. CDR3 coding DNA: TGTGCCAGCAGGGGGGCGGTCGGATTAGCTAACTATGGCTACACCTTC.

Comments on this clone: This CDR3 is also generated by other DNA sequences in the sample. The genes are TRBV28 and TRBJ2-1, with 7 bases lining up with TRBD2. With 2 bases clipped from V and 2 bases from J, the junction kept 3 bases outside the gene matches. The CDR3 contains 15 residues. Looked up from germline, CDR1 is MDHEN and CDR2 is SYDVKM. The CDR3 coding sequence is TGTGCCAGCAGTTTAACGGGGGGAACCTACAATGAGCAGTTCTTC. This gives the protein CASSLTGGTYNEQFF.

The V gene is TRBV18, the J gene TRBJ2-5, with TRBD2 matching 7 bases. J gave up 1 base and V 8 bases, and 10 bases lay outside the gene matches. This CDR3 comprises 15 residues. Germline values: CDR1 KGHSH, CDR2 LQKENI. Here the CDR3 DNA reads TGTGCCAGCCACGCATTCGGGGGGACCCAAGAGACCCAGTACTTC. Amino acids: CASHAFGGTQETQYF. Based on the CDR3 plus reference TRBV18 and TRBJ2-5, the full variable domain is NAGVMQNPRHLVRRRGQEARLRCSPMKGHSHVYWYRQLPEEGLKFMVYLQKENIIDESGMPKERFSAEFPKEGPSILRIQQVVRGDSAAYFCASHAFGGTQETQYFGPGTRLLVL.

V gene TRBV28 combines with J gene TRBJ2-5; 7 bases agree with TRBD2. The end of the DNA is better explained by TRBJ2-7, so the J call may be wrong. CDR1 is MDHEN and CDR2 is SYDVKM in the germline V gene. This CDR3 has 15 amino acids. The CDR3 coding sequence is TGTGCCAGCAGCCCCGGGTGGGGGGGCTCCTACGAGCAGTACTTC. Protein: CASSPGWGGSYEQYF.